This paragraph reports one TCR beta chain. As yet, its antigen is unknown. The record originates from a study of OX40 agonist ivuxolimab in advanced cancers. Study background: Mean age 60 years, range roughly 20 to 85; 82.7% male.

Study-level points and caveats: At 0.1-3.0 mg/kg, partial responders had clonal expansion among the lowest observed.

TCRdb's table, derived via immunoSEQ multiplex PCR, lists solely in-frame clones and lacks some. The data hold under 95,000 clones, with 86% observed a single time. Autoimmune disease history or systemic immunosuppression meant exclusion. Collection of blood occurred at baseline, at cycle 4 day 1, and at cycle 7 day 1. The receptor was derived from an adult with an advanced solid tumor such as melanoma, head and neck, liver or kidney cancer. Sequencing was performed on CD4+ or CD8+ T cells sorted from blood, taken in a trial of the OX40 agonist ivuxolimab.

The chain's CDR3 is CASSLEGNGYTF. The CDR3, as DNA: TGTGCCAGCAGCTTAGAGGGCAATGGCTACACCTTC. The chain employs TRBV7-2 and TRBJ1-2; D remains unclear. V lost 1 base, J lost 6 bases, and 6 bases lay in between. The germline V gene has CDR1 SGHTA and CDR2 FQGNSA. The CDR3 covers 12 residues.